Described below is a single TCR beta chain sequence and its context. What it binds is not known. The entry originates in a study of CD8 T cells in ankylosing spondylitis. One entry per CDR3 protein results from TCRdb running MiXCR on the 5' RACE reads. The data hold about 400,000 distinct CDR3 sequences, with 20% observed a single time. Study-wide points: The authors reported significant enrichment of disease-linked clones in matched ankylosing spondylitis synovial fluid.

This CDR3 has 14 amino acids. V shed 7 bases, J shed 5 bases, and the junction held 8 bases outside the gene matches. The V and J genes are TRBV12-3 or TRBV12-4 and TRBJ2-5; 9 bases are shared with TRBD2. The source material was blood, either unsorted or a sorted T cell fraction (not recorded which). The sequence came from a male donor with ankylosing spondylitis or in good health (not recorded which). CDR3 residues: CASTGGGAGETQYF. The CDR3 DNA follows: TGTGCCAGCACCGGCGGGGGGGCCGGCGAGACCCAGTACTTC.